This is a list of T cell receptor beta chains from one sample in a study of cytomegalovirus exposure and HLA in healthy donors. Clones were read by immunoSEQ multiplex PCR, and TCRdb kept only the in-frame ones, dropping some. The sample has some 200,000 clones, 84% seen once. What was sequenced was PBMCs. These receptors were taken from a woman younger than 30 in good health and CMV-seropositive. The conserved cysteine and the conserved F or W are not part of the CDR3 here.

>TRBJ1-5|TRBV19
ASSIPPQAGNQPQH
>TRBJ1-2|TRBV19
ASRPDRSSYGYT
>TRBJ2-5|TRBV10-1
ASKSIPGDYQETQY
>TRBJ1-5|TRBV6-1
ASSEGGPDQPQH
>TRBJ1-3|TRBV7-2
ASSPHGQGLGNTIY
>TRBJ2-7|TRBV7-2
ASSLGLPSGVKYEQY
>TRBJ1-4|TRBV19
ASSTRDWSEKLF
>TRBJ2-2|TRBV7-9
ASSFRLAWLAGELF
>TRBJ1-2|TRBV29-1
SVEVGLGYT
>TRBJ2-3|TRBV11-1
ASSWTGGIDTQY
>TRBJ2-3|TRBV5-1
ASSRLAGDHTDTQY
>TRBJ2-7|TRBV11-2
ASSLLQGYEQY
>TRBJ1-4|TRBV6-1
ASGEDYWEKLF
>TRBJ2-1|TRBV13
ASSTSTGTNEQF
>TRBJ2-7|TRBV9
ASSVEGGTYEQY
>TRBJ1-6|TRBV7-6
ASSYRTSYNSPLH
>TRBJ1-2|TRBV9
ASSDQDRGVYGYT
>TRBJ1-2|TRBV10-3
AIRITGQGGANYGYT
>TRBJ2-1|TRBV6-6
ASSHTKSSYNEQF
>TRBJ2-2|TRBV7-8
ASSPGRTGTGELF
>TRBJ1-5|TRBV2
ASTGNDVQPQH
>TRBJ2-7|TRBV6-5
ASRKYRGGYEQY
>TRBJ2-1|TRBV5-4
ASSQGNNEQF
>TRBJ2-7|TRBV25-1
ASSDISGGFEQY
>TRBJ2-2|TRBV9
ASSVETVSGELF
>TRBJ2-7|TRBV15
ATSRDRMGGAEQY
>TRBJ2-7|TRBV7-8
ASSSGTTLSYEQY
>TRBJ1-3|TRBV15
ATSRDGPRTGDGNTIY
>TRBJ2-2|TRBV29-1
SVQGSTGELF
>TRBJ1-4|TRBV6-5
ASRLQGEEKLF
>TRBJ2-7|TRBV9
ASNSDRDSAYEQY
>TRBJ1-2|TRBV13
ASSLGGTYGYT
>TRBJ2-7|TRBV2
ASKVRLAGTYEQY
>TRBJ1-5|TRBV2
ASSEAFRTNQPQH
>TRBJ1-6|TRBV27
ASSLRQDHDSPLH
>TRBJ1-2|TRBV27
ASRPAQGGGYGYT
>TRBJ1-3|TRBV11-2
ASSSRGAIY
>TRBJ2-2|TRBV10-3
ATRGDRGAGELF
>TRBJ1-5|TRBV27
ASSLREGGGQPQH
>TRBJ1-5|TRBV6-1
ASSDRGLPH
>TRBJ1-2|TRBV7-8
ASSETGSPYGYT
>TRBJ1-5|TRBV10-1
ASTKRDRREWPQH
>TRBJ2-1|TRBV9
ASSVGSSGGDNEQF
>TRBJ2-2|TRBV9
ASSRLTGELF
>TRBJ1-6|TRBV6-6
ASSGGGTSYNSPLH
>TRBJ1-2|TRBV5-4
ASSLRQGPRGYT
>TRBJ2-3|TRBV5-6
ASRPIGQSTDTQY
>TRBJ1-2|TRBV6-5
ASSLDRPMGIGYT
>TRBJ1-6|TRBV5-1
ASTIDRASSPLH
>TRBJ1-2|TRBV27
ASSQTGVYGYT
>TRBJ1-1|TRBV4-1
ASSQVEGASTEAF
>TRBJ1-1|TRBV6-5
ASSFRDRVGNTEAF
>TRBJ1-1|TRBV5-6
ASSPRQNTEAF
>TRBJ2-3|TRBV19
ASRWEVGTDTQY
>TRBJ1-4|TRBV5-1
ASSQTETGEKLF
>TRBJ2-1|TRBV7-2
ASTLTSSRHNEQF